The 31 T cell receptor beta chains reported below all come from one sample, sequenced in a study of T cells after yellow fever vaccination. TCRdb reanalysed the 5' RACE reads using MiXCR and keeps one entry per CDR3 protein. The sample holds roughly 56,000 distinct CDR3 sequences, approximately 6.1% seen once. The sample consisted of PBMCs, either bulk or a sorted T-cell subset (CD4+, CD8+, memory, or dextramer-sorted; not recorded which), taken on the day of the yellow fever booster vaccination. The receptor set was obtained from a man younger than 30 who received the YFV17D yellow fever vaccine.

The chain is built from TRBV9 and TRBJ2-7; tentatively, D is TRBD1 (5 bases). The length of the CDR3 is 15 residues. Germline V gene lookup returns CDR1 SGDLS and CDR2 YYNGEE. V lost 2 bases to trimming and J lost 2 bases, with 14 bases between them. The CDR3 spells CASSVFRVVTYEQYV. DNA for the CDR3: TGTGCCAGCAGCGTGTTCAGGGTGGTGACCTACGAGCAGTACGTC.

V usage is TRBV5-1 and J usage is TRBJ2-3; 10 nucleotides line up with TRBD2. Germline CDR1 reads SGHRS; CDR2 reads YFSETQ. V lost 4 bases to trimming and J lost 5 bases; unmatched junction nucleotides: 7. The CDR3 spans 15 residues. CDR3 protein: CASSRAGGPLDTQYF. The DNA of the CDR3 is TGCGCCAGCAGCCGAGCGGGGGGGCCACTAGATACGCAGTATTTT.

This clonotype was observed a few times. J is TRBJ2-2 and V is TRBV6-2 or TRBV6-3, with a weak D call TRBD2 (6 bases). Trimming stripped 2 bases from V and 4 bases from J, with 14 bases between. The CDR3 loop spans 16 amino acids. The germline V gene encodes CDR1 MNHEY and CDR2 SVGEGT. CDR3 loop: CASSYRRARGTGELFF. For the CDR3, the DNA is TGTGCCAGCAGTTACCGCAGGGCGCGGGGCACCGGGGAGCTGTTTTTT.

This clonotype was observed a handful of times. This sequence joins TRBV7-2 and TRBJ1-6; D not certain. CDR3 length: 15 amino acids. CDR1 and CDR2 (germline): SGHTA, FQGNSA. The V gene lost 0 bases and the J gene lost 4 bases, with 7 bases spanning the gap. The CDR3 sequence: CASSLAGSYNSPLHF. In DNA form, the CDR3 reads TGTGCCAGCAGCTTAGCCGGCAGTTATAATTCACCCCTCCACTTT.

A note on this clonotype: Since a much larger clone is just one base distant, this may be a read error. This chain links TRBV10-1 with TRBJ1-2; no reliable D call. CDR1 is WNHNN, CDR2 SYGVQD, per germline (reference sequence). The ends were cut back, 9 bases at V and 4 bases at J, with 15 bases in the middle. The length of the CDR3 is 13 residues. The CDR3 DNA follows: TGCGCCAGTAAGACATCGGGTTTCTATGGCTACACCTTC. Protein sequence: CASKTSGFYGYTF.

The CDR3 is CASSPTGAGELFF. DNA of the CDR3: TGTGCCAGCAGCCCAACCGGGGCCGGGGAGCTGTTTTTT. This chain uses TRBV2 with TRBJ2-2, with D tentatively TRBD2 (5 bases). CDR1 and CDR2 from the germline V gene are SNHLY and FYNNEI. The CDR3 is 13 residues long. V lost 6 bases, J lost 6 bases, and 11 bases lay in between.

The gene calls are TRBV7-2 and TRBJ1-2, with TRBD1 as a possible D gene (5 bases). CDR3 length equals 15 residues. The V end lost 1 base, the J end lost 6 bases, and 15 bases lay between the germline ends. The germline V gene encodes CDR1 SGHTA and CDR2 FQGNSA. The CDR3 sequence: CASSLERGPQHGYTF. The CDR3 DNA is TGTGCCAGCAGCTTAGAACGGGGCCCTCAACATGGCTACACCTTC.

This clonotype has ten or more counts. CDR3 DNA sequence: TGTGCCAGCAGTAAACGGGACCCCAACATTCAGTACTTC. Protein: CASSKRDPNIQYF. The chain links TRBV12-3 or TRBV12-4 to TRBJ2-4, with D perhaps given as TRBD1 or TRBD2 (5 bases each). This CDR3 contains 13 residues. Between the trimmed V and J ends, which lost 5 bases and 7 bases, there was a span of 12 bases.

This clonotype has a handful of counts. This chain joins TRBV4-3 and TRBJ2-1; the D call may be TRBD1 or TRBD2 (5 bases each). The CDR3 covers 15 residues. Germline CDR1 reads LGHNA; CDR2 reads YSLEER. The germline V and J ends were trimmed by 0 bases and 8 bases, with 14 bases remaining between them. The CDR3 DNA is TGCGCCAGCAGCCAAGATCCCGGGGCCGGCGATGAGCAGTTCTTC. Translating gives CASSQDPGAGDEQFF.

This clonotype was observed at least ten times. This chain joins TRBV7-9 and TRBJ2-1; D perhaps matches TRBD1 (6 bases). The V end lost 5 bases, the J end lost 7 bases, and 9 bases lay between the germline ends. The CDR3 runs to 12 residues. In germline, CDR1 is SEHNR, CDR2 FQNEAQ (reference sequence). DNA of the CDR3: TGTGCCAGCAGCCTAACAGGGAATGAGCAGTTCTTC. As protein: CASSLTGNEQFF. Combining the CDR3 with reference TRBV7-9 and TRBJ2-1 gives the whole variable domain DTGVSQNPRHKITKRGQNVTFRCDPISEHNRLYWYRQTLGQGPEFLTYFQNEAQLEKSRLLSDRFSAERPKGSFSTLEIQRTEQGDSAMYLCASSLTGNEQFFGPGTRLTVL.

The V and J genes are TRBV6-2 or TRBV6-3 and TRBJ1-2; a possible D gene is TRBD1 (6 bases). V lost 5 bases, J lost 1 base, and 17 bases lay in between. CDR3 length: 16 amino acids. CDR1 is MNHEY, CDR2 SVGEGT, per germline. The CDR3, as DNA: TGTGCCAGCAGTCCGACTCAGGGACACTATAACTATGGCTACACCTTC. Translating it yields CASSPTQGHYNYGYTF.

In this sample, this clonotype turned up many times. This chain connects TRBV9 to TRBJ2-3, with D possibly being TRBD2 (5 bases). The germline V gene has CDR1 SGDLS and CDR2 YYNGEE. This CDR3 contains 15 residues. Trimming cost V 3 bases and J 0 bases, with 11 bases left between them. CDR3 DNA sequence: TGTGCCAGCAGCGCGCCCGGGGAGAGCACAGATACGCAGTATTTT. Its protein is CASSAPGESTDTQYF.

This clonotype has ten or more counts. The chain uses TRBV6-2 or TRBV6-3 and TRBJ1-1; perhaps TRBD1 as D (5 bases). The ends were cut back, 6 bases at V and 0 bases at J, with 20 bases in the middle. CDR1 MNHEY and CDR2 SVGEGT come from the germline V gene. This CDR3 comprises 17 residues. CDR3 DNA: TGTGCCAGCAGCCGAATCCCTGCGGACATATTGAACACTGAAGCTTTCTTT. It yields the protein CASSRIPADILNTEAFF.

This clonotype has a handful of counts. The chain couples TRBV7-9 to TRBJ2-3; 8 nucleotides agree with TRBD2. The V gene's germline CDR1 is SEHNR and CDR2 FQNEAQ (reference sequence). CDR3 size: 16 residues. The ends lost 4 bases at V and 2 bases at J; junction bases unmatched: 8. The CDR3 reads CASSSGLAAPTDTQYF. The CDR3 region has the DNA TGTGCCAGCAGCTCTGGACTAGCAGCCCCCACAGATACGCAGTATTTT.

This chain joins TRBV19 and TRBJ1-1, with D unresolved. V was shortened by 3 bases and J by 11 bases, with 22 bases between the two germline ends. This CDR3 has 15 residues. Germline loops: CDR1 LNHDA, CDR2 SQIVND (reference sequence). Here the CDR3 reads CASSIAGRHVFGAFF. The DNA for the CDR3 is TGTGCCAGTAGTATCGCGGGCAGGCACGTATTTGGGGCTTTCTTT.

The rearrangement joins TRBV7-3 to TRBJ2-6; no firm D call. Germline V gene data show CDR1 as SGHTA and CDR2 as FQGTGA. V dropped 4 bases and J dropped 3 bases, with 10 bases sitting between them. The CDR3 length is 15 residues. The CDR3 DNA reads TGTGCCAGCAGCTCCTCCGGAGTTGGGGCCAACGTCCTGACTTTC. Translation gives CASSSSGVGANVLTF.

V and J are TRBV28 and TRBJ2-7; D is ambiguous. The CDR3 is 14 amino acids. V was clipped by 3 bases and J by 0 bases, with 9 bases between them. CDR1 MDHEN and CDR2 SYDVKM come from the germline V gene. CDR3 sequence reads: CASSFRTGSYEQYV. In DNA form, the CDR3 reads TGTGCCAGCAGTTTTCGGACGGGCTCCTACGAGCAGTACGTC.

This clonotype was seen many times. In DNA form, the CDR3 reads TGCAGTGCCCCCGTACGCGTTTTCTCCTACAATGAGCAGTTCTTC. Residues: CSAPVRVFSYNEQFF. The chain combines TRBV20-1 with TRBJ2-1; no clear D. From germline, CDR1 is DFQATT and CDR2 SNEGSKA (reference sequence). V was pared by 6 bases and J by 0 bases, with 15 bases between. This CDR3 spans 15 amino acids.

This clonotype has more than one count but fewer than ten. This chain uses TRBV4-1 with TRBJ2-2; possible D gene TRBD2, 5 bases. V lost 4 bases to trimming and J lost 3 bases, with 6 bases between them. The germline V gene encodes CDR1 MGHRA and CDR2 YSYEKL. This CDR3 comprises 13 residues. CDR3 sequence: CASSPGYTGELFF. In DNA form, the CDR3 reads TGCGCCAGCAGCCCGGGGTACACCGGGGAGCTGTTTTTT.

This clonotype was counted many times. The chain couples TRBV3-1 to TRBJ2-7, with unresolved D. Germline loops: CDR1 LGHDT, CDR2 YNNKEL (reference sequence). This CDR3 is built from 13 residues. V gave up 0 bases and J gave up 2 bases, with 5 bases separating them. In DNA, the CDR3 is TGTGCCAGCAGCCAAGATACCCCCTACGAGCAGTACTTC. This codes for CASSQDTPYEQYF.

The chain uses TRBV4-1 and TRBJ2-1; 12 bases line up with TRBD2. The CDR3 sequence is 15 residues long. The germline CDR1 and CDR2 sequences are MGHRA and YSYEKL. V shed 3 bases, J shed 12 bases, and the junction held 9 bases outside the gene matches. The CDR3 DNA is TGCGCCAGCAGCCAGAGACTAGCGGGGGTTACGGGGCAGTTCTTC. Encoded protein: CASSQRLAGVTGQFF.

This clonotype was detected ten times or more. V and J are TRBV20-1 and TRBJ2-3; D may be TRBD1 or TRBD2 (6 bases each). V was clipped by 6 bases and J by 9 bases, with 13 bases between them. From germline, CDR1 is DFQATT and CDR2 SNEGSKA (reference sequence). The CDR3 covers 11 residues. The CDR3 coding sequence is TGCAGTGCCTCCGGGGGCGGCACGCAGTATTTT. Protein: CSASGGGTQYF.

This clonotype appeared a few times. The CDR3 region is CASSARLGELFF. The CDR3 nucleotides are TGTGCCAGCAGCGCCCGACTAGGGGAGCTGTTTTTT. This chain uses TRBV11-2 with TRBJ2-2, with D possibly TRBD2 on 5 matching bases. Trimming left V 5 bases short and J 8 bases short, with 9 bases between. Germline values: CDR1 SGHAT, CDR2 FQNNGV. CDR3 size: 12 residues.

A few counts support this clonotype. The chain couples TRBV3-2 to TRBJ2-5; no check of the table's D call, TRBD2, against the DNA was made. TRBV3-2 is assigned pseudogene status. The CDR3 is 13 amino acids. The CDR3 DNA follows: TGTGCCAGCATTGGGGCCCTGAAAGAGACCCAGTACTTC. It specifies CASIGALKETQYF.

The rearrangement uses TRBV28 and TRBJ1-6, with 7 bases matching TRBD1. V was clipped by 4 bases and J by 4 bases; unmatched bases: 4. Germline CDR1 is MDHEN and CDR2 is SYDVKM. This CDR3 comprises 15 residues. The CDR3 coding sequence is TGTGCCAGCAGTTCAAGGGGACAGTATAATTCACCCCTCCACTTT. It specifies CASSSRGQYNSPLHF. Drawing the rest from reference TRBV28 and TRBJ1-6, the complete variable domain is DVKVTQSSRYLVKRTGEKVFLECVQDMDHENMFWYRQDPGLGLRLIYFSYDVKMKEKGDIPEGYSVSREKKERFSLILESASTNQTSMYLCASSSRGQYNSPLHFGNGTRLTVT.

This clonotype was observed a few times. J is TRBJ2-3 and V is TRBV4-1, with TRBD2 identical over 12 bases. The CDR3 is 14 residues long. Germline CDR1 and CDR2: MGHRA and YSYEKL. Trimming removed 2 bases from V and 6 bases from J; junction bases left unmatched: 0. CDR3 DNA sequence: TGCGCCAGCAGCCAAACTAGCGGGGGGGATACGCAGTATTTT. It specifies CASSQTSGGDTQYF.

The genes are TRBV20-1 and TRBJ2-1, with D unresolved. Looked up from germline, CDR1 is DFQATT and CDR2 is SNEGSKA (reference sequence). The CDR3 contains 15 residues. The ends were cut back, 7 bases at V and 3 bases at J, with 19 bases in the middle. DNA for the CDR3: TGCAGTGGCACAGCAAGAAATAGGTTCTACAATGAGCAGTTCTTC. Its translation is CSGTARNRFYNEQFF.

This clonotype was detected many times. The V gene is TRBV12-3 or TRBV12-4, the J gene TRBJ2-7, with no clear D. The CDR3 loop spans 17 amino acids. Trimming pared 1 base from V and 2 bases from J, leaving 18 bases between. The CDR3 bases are TGTGCCAGCAGTTTAGGTCCCGGCATCCTACTTCCCTACGAGCAGTACTTC. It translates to CASSLGPGILLPYEQYF.

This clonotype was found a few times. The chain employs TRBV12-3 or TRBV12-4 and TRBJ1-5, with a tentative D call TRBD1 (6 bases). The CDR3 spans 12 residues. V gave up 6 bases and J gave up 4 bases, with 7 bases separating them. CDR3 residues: CASRDRNQPQHF. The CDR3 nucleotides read TGTGCCAGCAGAGACAGGAATCAGCCCCAGCATTTT.

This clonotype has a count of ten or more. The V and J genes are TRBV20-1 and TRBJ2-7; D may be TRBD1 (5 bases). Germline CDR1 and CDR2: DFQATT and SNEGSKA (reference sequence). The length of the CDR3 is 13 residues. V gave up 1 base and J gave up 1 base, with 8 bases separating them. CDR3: CSARGRQSYEQYF. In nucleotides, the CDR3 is TGCAGTGCTAGAGGAAGACAGTCCTACGAGCAGTACTTC.

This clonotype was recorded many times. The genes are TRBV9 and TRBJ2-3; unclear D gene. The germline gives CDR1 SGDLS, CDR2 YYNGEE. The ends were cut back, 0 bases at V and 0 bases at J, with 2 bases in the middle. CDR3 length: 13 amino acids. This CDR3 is CASSVGSTDTQYF. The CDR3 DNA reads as TGTGCCAGCAGCGTAGGAAGCACAGATACGCAGTATTTT.